One and the same sample provided the 26 T cell receptor beta chains below, sequenced in a study of blood T cells in healthy people across ages. Combining a sample-barcoded 5' primer with a J-beta primer mix, a second PCR ran for roughly 6 to 12 cycles. TCRdb redid the calling of the 5' RACE reads with MiXCR, one entry per CDR3 protein. The table has around 820,000 distinct CDR3 sequences, roughly 25% seen once. This same sample was also part of a study on T cells of mothers and their children.

Sequenced sample: blood. These receptors were collected from a boy aged 10-17 years in good health.

There are a few counts of this clonotype. At one end the junction does not follow the germline gene, possibly because of a read error. This chain uses TRBV25-1 with TRBJ1-4; a possible D gene is TRBD1 (6 bases). Germline lookup yields CDR1 MGHDK and CDR2 SYGVNS. The CDR3 runs 15 residues. CDR3 in DNA: TGTGCCAGCAGGCAGGGGATCTTGCCTAATGAAAGACTGTTTTTT. Its protein product is CASRQGILPNERLFF.

This chain connects TRBV7-9 to TRBJ1-1; 12 bases are a match to TRBD1. J was trimmed by 4 bases and V by 4 bases; bases with no gene match: 4. CDR3 length: 15 amino acids. Germline CDR1 SEHNR, CDR2 FQNEAQ (reference sequence). CDR3 amino acids: CASSWGQGAPTEAFF. The CDR3 DNA reads TGTGCCAGCAGCTGGGGACAGGGGGCGCCCACTGAAGCTTTCTTT.

V is TRBV9 and J is TRBJ2-1; 8 nucleotides line up with TRBD1. This CDR3 region has 17 residues. The J segment lost 3 bases and the V segment lost 3 bases, leaving 11 bases of the junction unmatched. Germline V gives CDR1 SGDLS, CDR2 YYNGEE. CDR3 nucleotides: TGTGCCAGCAGCGGACCCGACAGGGGCTGGGGCTACAATGAGCAGTTCTTC. Translating it yields CASSGPDRGWGYNEQFF.

A note on this clonotype: A read error may produce the germline difference seen at one junction end. The chain combines TRBV9 with TRBJ2-5; the match to TRBD2 covers 8 bases. The germline CDR1 and CDR2 sequences are SGDLS and YYNGEE. CDR3 size: 11 residues. Here the CDR3 DNA reads TGTGCCAGCAGCGGGGGACTAGAGCTGTTCTTC. This codes for CASSGGLELFF.

This clonotype turned up a few times. The chain uses TRBV6-2 or TRBV6-3 and TRBJ1-1; TRBD1 aligns across 7 bases. Germline values: CDR1 MNHEY, CDR2 SVGEGT. The CDR3 extends over 17 amino acids. The trim removed 2 bases at V and 0 bases at J, leaving 9 bases unmatched. The CDR3 sequence is CASSYDLYRGVNTEAFF. CDR3 nucleotide sequence: TGTGCCAGCAGTTACGACTTATACAGGGGCGTGAACACTGAAGCTTTCTTT.

The chain joins TRBV20-1 to TRBJ2-1; 10 bases map to TRBD2. The end of the DNA is better explained by TRBJ2-7, so the J call may be wrong. The CDR3 extends over 13 amino acids. Germline CDR1 reads DFQATT; CDR2 reads SNEGSKA (reference sequence). The CDR3 DNA reads as TGCAGTGGGACTAGCGGCCAGCTCTACGAGCAGTACTTC. As protein: CSGTSGQLYEQYF.

This clonotype has ten or more counts. The chain carries TRBV29-1 and TRBJ2-5; 9 bases agree with TRBD2. The CDR3 is 13 residues long. V dropped 3 bases and J dropped 4; count of bases not matched to a gene: 3. In germline, CDR1 is SQVTM, CDR2 ANQGSEA. CDR3 protein: CSVEASGAETQYF. The CDR3 bases are TGCAGCGTTGAGGCTAGCGGGGCAGAGACCCAGTACTTC.

The rearrangement joins TRBV19 to TRBJ2-4; 7 nucleotides match TRBD2. Germline assignment: CDR1 LNHDA and CDR2 SQIVND (reference sequence). The CDR3 contains 15 residues. The trim removed 9 bases at V and 3 bases at J, leaving 11 bases unmatched. The CDR3: CASRDYKDGKNIQYF. The CDR3 bases are TGTGCCAGCCGGGACTACAAGGATGGCAAAAACATTCAGTACTTC.

This clonotype has more than one count but fewer than ten. The gene calls are TRBV5-1 and TRBJ1-1, with D maybe TRBD1 (6 bases). Germline V gene sequence: CDR1 SGHRS, CDR2 YFSETQ. The V end was cut by 4 bases, the J end by 0 bases, with 10 bases between. The CDR3 totals 14 residues. The DNA of the CDR3 is TGCGCCAGCAGCGCACAGGGAGTGAACACTGAAGCTTTCTTT. Protein: CASSAQGVNTEAFF.

Only one count was recorded for this clonotype. The V call is TRBV9, the J call TRBJ2-1; possibly TRBD2 for D (6 bases). The V and J ends lost 4 bases and 12 bases respectively, with 14 bases between them. Germline CDR1 SGDLS, CDR2 YYNGEE. This CDR3 is 12 amino acids long. The CDR3 protein is CASSSGIGGQFF. The DNA for the CDR3 is TGTGCCAGCAGCTCGGGGATCGGGGGGCAGTTCTTC.

The genes are TRBV28 and TRBJ1-2; D gene unclear. The CDR3 runs 14 residues. Germline CDR1 is MDHEN and CDR2 is SYDVKM. The V end was cut by 1 base, the J end by 3 bases, with 9 bases between. CDR3 bases: TGTGCCAGCAGTTTATCGGCTGGGGACTATGGCTACACCTTC. It is translated as CASSLSAGDYGYTF.

This clonotype was found a few times. The CDR3 here is CASSWGQGTSYEQYF. In nucleotides, the CDR3 is TGTGCCAGCAGTTGGGGACAGGGGACCTCCTACGAGCAGTACTTC. The V call is TRBV27, the J call TRBJ2-7; 10 bases are shared with TRBD1. CDR1 and CDR2 from the germline V gene are MNHEY and SMNVEV (reference sequence). The V gene end was trimmed by 4 bases and the J gene end by 0 bases; junction bases not matched to a gene: 3. The CDR3 has 15 residues.

In this sample, this clonotype turned up a few times. At one end the junction does not follow the germline gene, possibly because of a read error. The rearrangement joins TRBV6-2 or TRBV6-3 to TRBJ2-7; 14 bases agree with TRBD2. CDR1 MNHEY and CDR2 SVGEGT come from the germline V gene. There are 16 residues in the CDR3. The CDR3 protein is CAGSLGLAGDGYEQYF. Written as DNA, the CDR3 is TGTGCCGGCAGTTTGGGACTAGCGGGAGATGGCTACGAGCAGTACTTC.

On this clonotype itself: At one boundary the junction diverges from the germline segment, which might be a read error. V and J are TRBV20-1 and TRBJ2-3, with D perhaps TRBD2 (6 bases). The length of the CDR3 is 14 residues. The germline CDR1 and CDR2 sequences are DFQATT and SNEGSKA (reference sequence). This CDR3 reads CSALTRGGLNTQCF. The CDR3 DNA is TGCAGTGCTTTGACTAGAGGCGGTCTTAATACGCAGTGTTTT.

This chain links TRBV4-1 with TRBJ2-1; D is uncertain. Germline values: CDR1 MGHRA, CDR2 YSYEKL. This CDR3 spans 15 amino acids. Trimming stripped 2 bases from V and 12 bases from J, with 20 bases between. CDR3: CASSQPGRFSSVQFF. The DNA of the CDR3 is TGCGCCAGCAGCCAACCGGGCCGATTTAGCTCTGTGCAGTTCTTC.

There are a few counts of this clonotype. The chain is built from TRBV28 and TRBJ2-5; D unresolved. The CDR3 has 15 amino acids. Between the trimmed V and J ends, which lost 4 bases and 1 base, there was a span of 13 bases. Germline V gene data show CDR1 as MDHEN and CDR2 as SYDVKM. The CDR3 nucleotides read TGTGCCAGCAGTTCCCTCGGCCGGGTCCAAGAGACCCAGTACTTC. This encodes CASSSLGRVQETQYF.

This clonotype was counted only a few times. The genes are TRBV6-2 or TRBV6-3 and TRBJ2-5; D is perhaps TRBD2 (6 bases). Trimming pared 5 bases from V and 2 bases from J, leaving 18 bases between. The CDR3 sequence is 16 residues long. Looked up from germline, CDR1 is MNHEY and CDR2 is SVGEGT. In DNA, the CDR3 is TGTGCCAGCAGTACGTCCTACGGGAGACTTCAAGAGACCCAGTACTTC. It is translated as CASSTSYGRLQETQYF.

The chain has TRBV4-3 and TRBJ2-1, with D tentatively TRBD1 (5 bases). V lost 0 bases and J 10 bases, leaving 7 bases between the germline ends. Germline assignment: CDR1 LGHNA and CDR2 YSLEER. This CDR3 has 12 residues. This CDR3 is CASSQERGEQFF. The CDR3 bases are TGCGCCAGCAGCCAAGAAAGGGGAGAGCAGTTCTTC.

V usage is TRBV7-2 and J usage is TRBJ2-5, with no clear D. Germline values: CDR1 SGHTA, CDR2 FQGNSA. Trimming left V 1 base short and J 9 bases short, with 12 bases between. The CDR3 contains 13 residues. The CDR3 DNA reads TGTGCCAGCAGCTTAGATGCGGCGAATTCCCAGTACTTC. It is translated as CASSLDAANSQYF.

The V and J genes are TRBV20-1 and TRBJ1-1; the D is unclear. Trimming left V 3 bases short and J 3 bases short, with 11 bases between. The germline V gene encodes CDR1 DFQATT and CDR2 SNEGSKA (reference sequence). The length of the CDR3 is 13 residues. In DNA, the CDR3 is TGCAGTGCTAGGGGTGGTTTATACACTGAAGCTTTCTTT. This gives the protein CSARGGLYTEAFF.

The chain combines TRBV27 with TRBJ2-1, with a possible D match to TRBD2 (5 bases). V was clipped by 8 bases and J by 9 bases, with 11 bases between them. The length of the CDR3 is 11 residues. Germline CDR1 MNHEY, CDR2 SMNVEV (reference sequence). In DNA form, the CDR3 reads TGTGCCAGCCACGCGGGCCGTGAGCAGTTCTTC. It translates to CASHAGREQFF.

V and J are TRBV11-2 and TRBJ2-1, with D possibly matching TRBD2 (6 bases). CDR3 length equals 16 residues. Germline V gene sequence: CDR1 SGHAT, CDR2 FQNNGV. Trimming left V 5 bases short and J 0 bases short, with 14 bases between. CDR3 bases: TGTGCCAGCAGCCCGGGACTCTTGAGCTCCTACAATGAGCAGTTCTTC. This codes for CASSPGLLSSYNEQFF. Variable domain in full (rest from reference TRBV11-2 and TRBJ2-1): EAGVAQSPRYKIIEKRQSVAFWCNPISGHATLYWYQQILGQGPKLLIQFQNNGVVDDSQLPKDRFSAERLKGVDSTLKIQPAKLEDSAVYLCASSPGLLSSYNEQFFGPGTRLTVL.

The rearrangement joins TRBV29-1 to TRBJ2-5, with 11 bases matching TRBD1. The CDR3 extends over 14 amino acids. CDR1 is SQVTM and CDR2 is ANQGSEA in the germline V gene. The V segment lost 4 bases and the J segment 11 bases; nucleotides outside the gene matches: 12. The CDR3 DNA follows: TGCAGCGTTGTTAGCTCGGACAGGGGGCGAGAGCAGTACTTC. It is translated as CSVVSSDRGREQYF.

The J gene is TRBJ2-7, the V gene TRBV19; no definite D call. Looked up from germline, CDR1 is LNHDA and CDR2 is SQIVND (reference sequence). Trimming shortened V by 4 bases and J by 0 bases, and 16 bases separated the two germline ends. The CDR3 totals 16 residues. The CDR3 bases are TGTGCCAGTAGTACATACTATGGCGAGAGCTCCTACGAGCAGTACTTC. This translates into CASSTYYGESSYEQYF.

This clonotype was seen once. J is TRBJ1-6 and V is TRBV11-2; 7 nucleotides align to TRBD1. Germline V lookup: CDR1 SGHAT, CDR2 FQNNGV. This CDR3 comprises 19 residues. J lost 0 bases, V lost 5 bases, and 13 bases had no gene match. As DNA, the CDR3 is TGTGCCAGCAGCCCTAAGGAGACAGGGCAAAGCTCCTATAATTCACCCCTCCACTTT. Protein sequence: CASSPKETGQSSYNSPLHF.

This clonotype appeared a few times. V is TRBV4-3 and J is TRBJ2-3; 7 positions agree with TRBD2. Germline loops: CDR1 LGHNA, CDR2 YSLEER. The CDR3 totals 14 residues. The junction had 7 bases not matched to a gene; V was cut back by 5 bases and J by 5 bases. CDR3 in amino acids: CASSRRLAQDTQYF. CDR3 in DNA: TGCGCCAGCAGCAGACGACTAGCACAAGATACGCAGTATTTT.